The 21 T cell receptor beta chains in this list originate from one sample, sequenced in a study of early T cells in non-severe SARS-CoV-2 infection. TCRdb fed the 5' RACE reads into MiXCR, producing one record per CDR3 protein. The table has approximately 64,000 distinct CDR3 sequences, about 17% seen once. The sequences come from whole blood, collected at baseline. Source of these receptors: an adult who was a healthcare worker with PCR-confirmed SARS-CoV-2 infection or an uninfected control (not recorded which).

This clonotype was found many times. This chain joins TRBV3-1 and TRBJ1-2; possibly TRBD1 for D (5 bases). The CDR3 is made up of 14 amino acids. CDR1 is LGHDT, CDR2 YNNKEL, per germline (reference sequence). V dropped 4 bases and J dropped 13 bases, with 22 bases sitting between them. As DNA, the CDR3 is TGTGCCAGCAGCCCGACCCTTGCCAGGGCTGTACGCACCTTC. Its translation: CASSPTLARAVRTF. The full variable domain, with the rest looked up from reference TRBV3-1 and TRBJ1-2, is DTAVSQTPKYLVTQMGNDKSIKCEQNLGHDTMYWYKQDSKKFLKIMFSYNNKELIINETVPNRFSPKSPDKAHLNLHINSLELGDSAVYFCASSPTLARAVRTFGSGTRLTVV.

The V and J genes are TRBV30 and TRBJ1-2; no definite D call. There are 12 residues in the CDR3. Germline CDR1 reads GTSNPN; CDR2 reads SVGIG (reference sequence). Trimming took off 8 bases at V and 7 bases at J, with 17 bases between the two ends. The CDR3 DNA reads as TGTGCCCTCGCCCCCGGGGTCTCTGGCTACACCTTC. Translating it yields CALAPGVSGYTF.

This clonotype was detected ten times or more. CDR3 bases: TGTGCCAGCAGTCCACGCCAGCGCCGGAGCTACGAGCAGTACTTC. Residues: CASSPRQRRSYEQYF. V and J are TRBV12-3 or TRBV12-4 and TRBJ2-7; D is unclear. Trimming pared 5 bases from V and 3 bases from J, leaving 17 bases between. CDR3 length equals 15 residues.

This clonotype was counted a few times. This chain links TRBV5-5 with TRBJ2-3, with TRBD1 matching 7 bases. V was pared by 4 bases and J by 8 bases, with 7 bases of the junction left unmatched. Germline V CDR1 and CDR2: SGHKS, YYEKEE (reference sequence). The CDR3 sequence is 13 residues long. The CDR3 is CASSTQQGSTQYF. As DNA, the CDR3 is TGTGCCAGCAGCACCCAACAGGGGAGTACGCAGTATTTT. The full variable domain, rest sourced from reference TRBV5-5 and TRBJ2-3, is DAGVTQSPTHLIKTRGQQVTLRCSPISGHKSVSWYQQVLGQGPQFIFQYYEKEERGRGNFPDRFSARQFPNYSSELNVNALLLGDSALYLCASSTQQGSTQYFGPGTRLTVL.

This clonotype has more than one count but fewer than ten. The chain recombines TRBV6-5 with TRBJ1-1; a weak D match, TRBD1 (6 bases). CDR3 length: 14 residues. Trimming took 4 bases from V and 8 from J, leaving 17 bases between them. Germline loops: CDR1 MNHEY, CDR2 SVGAGI. The CDR3 protein is CASSWDTMSNEAFF. The CDR3 DNA reads as TGTGCCAGCAGTTGGGACACTATGAGTAACGAAGCTTTCTTT.

This clonotype was counted a few times. The genes are TRBV4-2 and TRBJ2-3; D unresolved. The CDR3 loop spans 14 amino acids. V was trimmed by 2 bases and J by 7 bases, leaving 13 bases between them. The germline CDR1 and CDR2 sequences are LGHNA and YNFKEQ. CDR3 sequence: CASSQNKQRHTQYF. CDR3 coding DNA: TGTGCCAGCAGCCAAAATAAACAGAGACATACGCAGTATTTT.

This clonotype was counted between two and nine times. The CDR3 bases are TGTGCCAGTAACCCCTTTCCGGGGCTGAACACTGAAGCTTTCTTT. This translates into CASNPFPGLNTEAFF. The chain combines TRBV19 with TRBJ1-1, with a tentative D call TRBD1 (5 bases). V was clipped by 7 bases and J by 0 bases, with 15 bases between them. The CDR3 runs 15 residues. The V gene's germline CDR1 is LNHDA and CDR2 SQIVND (reference sequence).

This clonotype was counted a single time. V usage is TRBV5-1 and J usage is TRBJ2-1; TRBD1 matches at 7 bases. Germline lookup yields CDR1 SGHRS and CDR2 YFSETQ. V was pared by 0 bases and J by 5 bases, with 8 bases of the junction left unmatched. This CDR3 is 16 amino acids long. The CDR3 loop is CASSLGDSPANNEQFF. The CDR3 nucleotides are TGCGCCAGCAGCTTGGGGGACAGCCCCGCCAACAATGAGCAGTTCTTC.

This chain uses TRBV28 with TRBJ1-5, with a possible D match to TRBD1 (5 bases). From germline, CDR1 is MDHEN and CDR2 SYDVKM. V gave up 6 bases and J gave up 5 bases, with 20 bases separating them. This CDR3 has 16 residues. CDR3 sequence (DNA): TGTGCCAGCAGACCTCACAGGCCAAAGTTCGATCAGCCCCAGCATTTT. It yields the protein CASRPHRPKFDQPQHF.

This clonotype was picked up a small number of times. The chain is built from TRBV28 and TRBJ1-6; 8 nucleotides match TRBD1. The germline V gene encodes CDR1 MDHEN and CDR2 SYDVKM. The CDR3 is 16 amino acids. V dropped 2 bases and J dropped 7; count of bases not matched to a gene: 7. Written as DNA, the CDR3 is TGTGCCAGCAGTTTAGCGGACAGGGTGTTAAATTCACCCCTCCACTTT. It yields the protein CASSLADRVLNSPLHF.

This clonotype was seen ten or more times. The rearrangement links TRBV29-1 to TRBJ2-3; no clear D. Germline V gives CDR1 SQVTM, CDR2 ANQGSEA. V lost 3 bases and J lost 6, with 4 bases in between. The CDR3 contains 10 residues. CDR3 in amino acids: CSVDTDTQYF. The CDR3 DNA follows: TGCAGCGTTGATACTGATACGCAGTATTTT.

This clonotype was counted ten times or more. V and J are TRBV4-2 and TRBJ2-3, with TRBD2 identical over 7 bases. Germline V gene data show CDR1 as LGHNA and CDR2 as YNFKEQ. The length of the CDR3 is 15 residues. V lost 0 bases, J lost 6 bases, and 6 bases stayed unmatched. In DNA form, the CDR3 reads TGTGCCAGCAGCCAAGAAGGCGGGAGAGCTGATACGCAGTATTTT. Protein product: CASSQEGGRADTQYF.

There are a few counts of this clonotype. The V gene is TRBV7-2, the J gene TRBJ1-5; D gene uncertain. V shed 2 bases and J shed 0 bases, with 11 bases lying between them. The CDR3 is 16 residues long. CDR1 is SGHTA and CDR2 is FQGNSA in the germline V gene. The CDR3 here is CASSLRGDYSNQPQHF. The CDR3 DNA reads as TGTGCCAGCAGCTTACGCGGGGATTATAGCAATCAGCCCCAGCATTTT.

The V call is TRBV5-4, the J call TRBJ2-5; 8 bases are shared with TRBD2. V was pared by 4 bases and J by 2 bases, with 4 bases of the junction left unmatched. Germline CDR1 and CDR2: SGHNT and YYREEE (reference sequence). The CDR3 is 14 amino acids. CDR3 sequence (DNA): TGTGCCAGCAGCCCGGGACTAGTACAAGAGACCCAGTACTTC. Translation gives CASSPGLVQETQYF.

The rearrangement links TRBV25-1 to TRBJ2-7; the match to TRBD2 covers 8 bases. The CDR3 sequence is 14 residues long. J gave up 7 bases and V 3 bases, and 8 bases lay outside the gene matches. Germline V CDR1 and CDR2: MGHDK, SYGVNS. CDR3 sequence (DNA): TGTGCCAGCAGTGAGGAGCGGGGGCCACGGGAGCAGTACTTC. Encoded protein: CASSEERGPREQYF.

This clonotype was observed a few times. V gene TRBV5-1 combines with J gene TRBJ1-5; a weak D match, TRBD1 (5 bases). Germline V gene data show CDR1 as SGHRS and CDR2 as YFSETQ. This CDR3 spans 15 amino acids. V was pared by 4 bases and J by 2 bases, with 13 bases between. The CDR3 region is CASSPGGYGNQPQHF. In DNA form, the CDR3 reads TGCGCCAGCAGCCCTGGGGGGTACGGCAATCAGCCCCAGCATTTT.

The J gene is TRBJ2-7, the V gene TRBV7-2, with D possibly matching TRBD2 (6 bases). V was clipped by 2 bases and J by 4 bases, with 12 bases between them. CDR1 and CDR2 (germline): SGHTA, FQGNSA. There are 14 residues in the CDR3. In DNA form, the CDR3 reads TGTGCCAGCAGCTTACGGTGGAGGGAGTACGAGCAGTACTTC. Its protein is CASSLRWREYEQYF.

This clonotype was found once. V is TRBV7-2 and J is TRBJ2-5; no definite D call. The CDR3 is 15 amino acids. V lost 7 bases and J lost 3, with 18 bases in between. Per germline, CDR1 SGHTA and CDR2 FQGNSA. The CDR3: CASNRDPSNKETQYF. The DNA for the CDR3 is TGTGCCAGCAATCGAGACCCCTCGAATAAAGAGACCCAGTACTTC.

This clonotype was recorded at least ten times. The chain uses TRBV20-1 and TRBJ2-3; D gene unclear. The CDR3 totals 15 residues. V was clipped by 4 bases and J by 2 bases, with 16 bases between them. Germline V gene data show CDR1 as DFQATT and CDR2 as SNEGSKA (reference sequence). For the CDR3, the DNA is TGCAGTGCTATCCTCCTAGGGCATCCCACAGATACGCAGTATTTT. Translation gives CSAILLGHPTDTQYF.

This clonotype is medium-sized (0.01 to 0.1%) in the sample. The rearrangement joins TRBV7-2 to TRBJ2-3; D may match TRBD1 or TRBD2 (5 bases each). This CDR3 region has 12 residues. Trimming stripped 5 bases from V and 8 bases from J, with 11 bases between. Germline-derived CDR1 and CDR2 are SGHTA and FQGNSA. CDR3 in DNA: TGTGCCAGCAGCCAATCCGGGACTACGCAGTATTTT. Encoded protein: CASSQSGTTQYF.

This clonotype was seen at least ten times. This sequence joins TRBV5-6 and TRBJ2-3; 9 positions agree with TRBD2. Germline trimming cut 0 bases from V and 4 bases from J; bases unmatched to any gene: 3. CDR3 length: 15 amino acids. Germline CDR1 reads SGHDT; CDR2 reads YYEEEE. The DNA of the CDR3 is TGTGCCAGCAGCTTGGAGGGCGGGAGGGCAGATACGCAGTATTTT. It specifies CASSLEGGRADTQYF.